The 24 T cell receptor beta chains below all came from one sample that was sequenced in a study of neoadjuvant anti-PD-1 for oral cavity cancer. Time point indicated: after neoadjuvant nivolumab, at surgical resection. Repertoires were generated with immunoSEQ multiplex PCR, while TCRdb's copy carries only in-frame clones and drops some. The data contain 10,000 to 15,000 clones, 70% to 75% of them singletons. Sequences were derived from PBMCs, sampled after nivolumab (anti-PD-1) treatment. The receptors shown here come from a person aged 35-79 years with oral cavity squamous cell carcinoma.

V usage is TRBV19 and J usage is TRBJ2-7; no firm D call. The CDR3 spans 10 residues. The V gene lost 9 bases and the J gene lost 3 bases, with 6 bases spanning the gap. Looked up from germline, CDR1 is LNHDA and CDR2 is SQIVND (reference sequence). The DNA for the CDR3 is TGTGCCAGACGAGACTACGAGCAGTACTTC. Translating gives CARRDYEQYF.

About this clone itself: A read error may produce the germline difference seen at one junction end. The gene calls are TRBV6-1 and TRBJ1-2; D is unresolved. CDR3 length equals 13 residues. CDR1 and CDR2 from the germline V gene are MNHNS and SASEGT. CDR3 sequence reads: CASREGLDYGYTF. CDR3 DNA sequence: TGTGCCAGCAGGGAAGGGTTAGACTATGGCTACACCTTC.

This rearrangement joins TRBV2 to TRBJ1-4; D possibly corresponds to TRBD1 (6 bases). This CDR3 has 13 residues. Trimming stripped 6 bases from V and 9 bases from J, with 14 bases between. The germline V gene has CDR1 SNHLY and CDR2 FYNNEI. CDR3 loop: CASSNRDTQKLFF. CDR3 coding DNA: TGTGCCAGCAGCAACCGGGACACCCAAAAACTGTTTTTT.

This clone was seen only a few times. V and J are TRBV9 and TRBJ1-3; 7 bases align to TRBD1. The trim removed 3 bases at V and 5 bases at J, leaving 2 bases unmatched. There are 13 residues in the CDR3. Germline V gene data show CDR1 as SGDLS and CDR2 as YYNGEE. The CDR3 DNA sequence: TGTGCCAGCAGCGAGGGGGCAAGAAACACCATATATTTT. It encodes CASSEGARNTIYF.

The V gene is TRBV10-2, the J gene TRBJ1-2; 9 positions agree with TRBD1. The CDR3 runs 12 residues. The trim removed 7 bases at V and 7 bases at J, leaving 4 bases unmatched. Germline assignment: CDR1 WSHSY and CDR2 SAAADI. CDR3 amino acids: CASTRTGVGYTF. The CDR3 coding sequence is TGCGCCAGCACCCGGACAGGGGTTGGCTACACCTTC.

The chain has TRBV19 and TRBJ1-5; D not certain. This CDR3 region has 14 residues. Trimming stripped 8 bases from V and 1 base from J, with 12 bases between. Germline CDR1 reads LNHDA; CDR2 reads SQIVND (reference sequence). The CDR3 here is CASQIAASNQPQHF. The CDR3 region has the DNA TGTGCCAGTCAAATCGCGGCGAGCAATCAGCCCCAGCATTTT.

The gene calls are TRBV7-2 and TRBJ1-5; D is perhaps TRBD1 (5 bases). From germline, CDR1 is SGHTA and CDR2 FQGNSA. V was shortened by 5 bases and J by 1 base, with 12 bases between the two germline ends. There are 15 residues in the CDR3. The CDR3 bases are TGTGCCAGCAGCCCCCTAAGGGGAAGCAATCAGCCCCAGCATTTT. Protein product: CASSPLRGSNQPQHF.

J is TRBJ2-1 and V is TRBV11-2, with TRBD1 as a possible D gene (5 bases). Per germline, CDR1 SGHAT and CDR2 FQNNGV. This CDR3 contains 13 residues. V lost 5 bases and J lost 6, with 11 bases in between. The CDR3 protein is CASSPRVRNEQFF. In DNA, the CDR3 is TGTGCCAGCAGCCCCAGGGTCCGCAATGAGCAGTTCTTC.

The rearrangement uses TRBV6-1 and TRBJ1-1; D is uncertain. Germline lookup yields CDR1 MNHNS and CDR2 SASEGT. The length of the CDR3 is 14 residues. The germline V and J ends were trimmed by 5 bases and 1 base, with 11 bases remaining between them. The CDR3 DNA reads TGTGCCAGCAGTCCCGCTACAGCGAACACTGAAGCTTTCTTT. Translation gives CASSPATANTEAFF.

The V call is TRBV6-5, the J call TRBJ2-1; TRBD1 or TRBD2 may be the D gene (5 bases each). This CDR3 has 13 amino acids. CDR1 is MNHEY, CDR2 SVGAGI, per germline. V lost 7 bases to trimming and J lost 10 bases, with 17 bases between them. The CDR3 reads CASTPTGLLEQFF. CDR3 bases: TGTGCCAGCACCCCAACGGGGCTCCTAGAGCAGTTCTTC.

This clone was picked up a small number of times. The rearrangement uses TRBV7-8 and TRBJ1-5, with a weak D call TRBD1 (5 bases). The CDR3 spans 18 residues. Germline V gives CDR1 SGHVS, CDR2 FQNEAQ. The V and J ends lost 0 bases and 11 bases respectively, with 26 bases between them. The chain's CDR3 is CASSLALPGQGGPSTQHF. CDR3 in DNA: TGTGCCAGCAGCTTAGCCCTTCCGGGGCAGGGAGGCCCTTCGACCCAGCATTTT.

The chain carries TRBV7-6 and TRBJ1-6; D is possibly TRBD1 (5 bases). Per germline, CDR1 SGHVS and CDR2 FNYEAQ. With 5 bases removed from V and 6 bases from J, the gap between germline ends came to 20 bases. The CDR3 spans 17 residues. The DNA for the CDR3 is TGTGCCAGCAGCCGGATGGGGCCATCCTCACCTAATTCACCCCTCCACTTT. Translation: CASSRMGPSSPNSPLHF. Based on the CDR3 plus reference TRBV7-6 and TRBJ1-6, the full variable domain is GAGVSQSPRYKVTKRGQDVALRCDPISGHVSLYWYRQALGQGPEFLTYFNYEAQQDKSGLPNDRFSAERPEGSISTLTIQRTEQRDSAMYRCASSRMGPSSPNSPLHFGNGTRLTVT.

The chain employs TRBV29-1 and TRBJ2-7; D unclear. With 7 bases removed from V and 0 bases from J, the gap between germline ends came to 7 bases. The CDR3 is 11 residues long. The germline V gene encodes CDR1 SQVTM and CDR2 ANQGSEA. CDR3: CSAGYSYEQYF. The CDR3 DNA reads TGCAGCGCTGGGTACTCCTACGAGCAGTACTTC.

This chain joins TRBV7-3 and TRBJ2-1; D uncertain. The CDR3 is made up of 15 amino acids. The V end lost 2 bases, the J end lost 8 bases, and 16 bases lay between the germline ends. CDR1 is SGHTA and CDR2 is FQGTGA in the germline V gene. The DNA for the CDR3 is TGTGCCAGCAGCTTATTTGGATTTGGATTGGATGAGCAGTTCTTC. This encodes CASSLFGFGLDEQFF.

For the CDR3, the DNA is TGTGCCAGCAGCTCGTCGGGACTAGCGGGAGCCTCAGATACGCAGTATTTT. Translating gives CASSSSGLAGASDTQYF. The rearrangement links TRBV11-3 to TRBJ2-3; 14 nucleotides line up with TRBD2. Germline V lookup: CDR1 SGHNT, CDR2 YENEEA. V trimming: 4 bases; J trimming: 4 bases; junction bases outside the gene matches: 7. The CDR3 extends over 17 amino acids.

The chain employs TRBV27 and TRBJ1-5, with TRBD1 matching 7 bases. V lost 5 bases, J lost 8 bases, and 15 bases stayed unmatched. Germline loops: CDR1 MNHEY, CDR2 SMNVEV (reference sequence). This CDR3 comprises 16 residues. The CDR3: CASSGGGQSLGEPQHF. CDR3 DNA: TGTGCCAGCAGTGGGGGGGGACAGTCCCTAGGGGAGCCCCAGCATTTT.

Here the CDR3 reads CASRSGTNEKLFF. CDR3 sequence (DNA): TGTGCCAGCAGATCAGGAACTAATGAAAAACTGTTTTTT. The rearrangement joins TRBV6-5 to TRBJ1-4, with unresolved D. Germline CDR1 MNHEY, CDR2 SVGAGI. The CDR3 loop spans 13 amino acids. V was trimmed by 6 bases and J by 1 base, leaving 6 bases between them.

The gene calls are TRBV13 and TRBJ1-1; unclear D gene. Per the germline V gene, CDR1 is PRHDT and CDR2 is FYEKMQ (reference sequence). V was cut by 4 bases and J by 4 bases, with 16 bases left in between. The CDR3 spans 15 residues. The CDR3 loop is CASSSSVAWGTEAFF. The DNA for the CDR3 is TGTGCCAGCAGCTCCTCGGTGGCTTGGGGCACTGAAGCTTTCTTT.

The rearrangement links TRBV5-8 to TRBJ2-3, with TRBD1 identical over 10 bases. The V segment lost 2 bases and the J segment 4 bases; nucleotides outside the gene matches: 4. The CDR3 loop spans 15 amino acids. Looked up from germline, CDR1 is SGHTS and CDR2 is YDEGEE. The CDR3 DNA reads as TGTGCCAGCAGCTTTGGGACAGGGGTCCCAGATACGCAGTATTTT. Residues: CASSFGTGVPDTQYF.

The chain employs TRBV19 and TRBJ2-1; TRBD1 is a possible D gene (5 bases). Germline-derived CDR1 and CDR2 are LNHDA and SQIVND (reference sequence). The V and J ends lost 0 bases and 6 bases respectively, with 12 bases between them. The CDR3 consists of 15 residues. The chain's CDR3 is CASSIDNGAGNEQFF. The CDR3 DNA reads TGTGCCAGTAGTATAGATAATGGGGCCGGCAATGAGCAGTTCTTC.

This clone turned up a few times. The chain has TRBV5-1 and TRBJ2-3; D is ambiguous. Germline lookup yields CDR1 SGHRS and CDR2 YFSETQ. This CDR3 has 15 amino acids. V gave up 0 bases and J gave up 2 bases, with 10 bases separating them. Written as DNA, the CDR3 is TGCGCCAGCAGCTTGGAAAGCCTAGACACAGATACGCAGTATTTT. Translation gives CASSLESLDTDTQYF.

The V and J genes are TRBV4-2 and TRBJ2-7, with D unresolved. V lost 0 bases to trimming and J lost 1 base, with 10 bases between them. The CDR3 sequence is 15 residues long. CDR1 LGHNA and CDR2 YNFKEQ come from the germline V gene. CDR3 sequence: CASSQDDALSYEQYF. The CDR3 bases are TGTGCCAGCAGCCAAGATGATGCCCTTTCCTACGAGCAGTACTTC.

In this sample, this clone turned up a few times. The chain recombines TRBV4-1 with TRBJ2-7; a possible D gene is TRBD2 (7 bases). Germline V lookup: CDR1 MGHRA, CDR2 YSYEKL. The CDR3 has 19 amino acids. V lost 4 bases, J lost 0 bases, and 25 bases lay in between. CDR3 in amino acids: CASSLRRTGPGLFSYEQYF. CDR3 sequence (DNA): TGCGCCAGCAGCCTGCGACGAACAGGGCCGGGACTATTCTCCTACGAGCAGTACTTC.

The chain links TRBV6-1 to TRBJ1-3; maybe TRBD1 (5 bases). V was trimmed by 6 bases and J by 0 bases, leaving 12 bases between them. This CDR3 is 15 amino acids long. Germline assignment: CDR1 MNHNS and CDR2 SASEGT. The CDR3 nucleotides read TGTGCCAGCAGACTCGGACACCTCTCTGGAAACACCATATATTTT. This sequence encodes CASRLGHLSGNTIYF.